These 21 T cell receptor beta chains were all obtained from the same sample, sequenced in a study of T cell responses to AZD1222 COVID-19 vaccine (dated by TCRdb to the early 2020s). The sample's time point label, in plain terms: baseline before first vaccination. The library came from the immunoSEQ multiplex PCR assay. The clones in this table, taken by TCRdb from immuneACCESS, are in-frame only. Not every clone is retained; where verified, under half of the shortfall comes from an unresolved V gene, and the cause of the rest is unknown. The sample has around 200,000 clones on record, 88% of them singletons. Together, the top ten hold less than 0.55% of the sample. The sequencing used peripheral blood, collected on day 0 of AZD1222 vaccination. These TCRs come from an adult in good health.

The CDR3 bases are TGTGCCGCACCGGAGCCTGACAGGACGACCTACGAGCAGTACTTC. Translation gives CAAPEPDRTTYEQYF. V and J are TRBV19 and TRBJ2-7; a weak D match, TRBD1 (6 bases). The V gene's germline CDR1 is LNHDA and CDR2 SQIVND (reference sequence). The CDR3 is 15 amino acids. V was cut by 11 bases and J by 2 bases, with 22 bases left in between.

This chain uses TRBV28 with TRBJ1-6; D might be TRBD1 (5 bases). This CDR3 has 13 residues. Trimming stripped 6 bases from V and 8 bases from J, with 11 bases between. CDR1 and CDR2 from the germline V gene are MDHEN and SYDVKM. For the CDR3, the DNA is TGTGCCAGCAGGCCTGTAGGGGATTCACCCCTCCACTTT. This gives the protein CASRPVGDSPLHF.

This CDR3 reads CAAGGWPNNEKLFF. The DNA for the CDR3 is TGTGCCGCGGGTGGTTGGCCTAATAATGAAAAACTGTTTTTT. V is TRBV30 and J is TRBJ1-4; D is unresolved. The CDR3 extends over 14 amino acids. The germline gives CDR1 GTSNPN, CDR2 SVGIG (reference sequence). V was trimmed by 8 bases and J by 4 bases, leaving 17 bases between them.

This CDR3 reads CASSIRQGVSETQYF. For the CDR3, the DNA is TGTGCCAGCAGCATTCGACAGGGGGTCTCAGAGACCCAGTACTTC. This chain joins TRBV5-6 and TRBJ2-5; TRBD1 aligns across 9 bases. Germline loops: CDR1 SGHDT, CDR2 YYEEEE. CDR3 size: 15 residues. V shed 4 bases and J 4 bases; nucleotides not matched to a gene: 8.

The chain has TRBV3-1 (or the pseudogene TRBV3-2) and TRBJ2-6; TRBD1 matches at 9 bases. CDR1 LGHDT and CDR2 YNNKEL come from the germline V gene (reference sequence). The CDR3 runs 17 residues. V gave up 4 bases and J gave up 2 bases; unmatched junction bases: 6. The CDR3 nucleotides read TGTGCCAGCAGCCCCCGGGACAGGGTTCCTGGGGCCAACGTCCTGACTTTC. It codes for CASSPRDRVPGANVLTF.

V gene TRBV6-5 combines with J gene TRBJ1-2, with 7 bases that match TRBD1. V shed 5 bases, J shed 4 bases, and the junction held 4 bases outside the gene matches. The CDR3 contains 13 residues. CDR1 and CDR2 from the germline V gene are MNHEY and SVGAGI. The CDR3 DNA reads TGTGCCAGCAGTAACCGGGACAGCTATGGCTACACCTTC. Protein sequence: CASSNRDSYGYTF.

The chain joins TRBV6-5 to TRBJ1-5; 7 bases line up with TRBD1. This CDR3 contains 15 residues. With V trimmed by 7 bases and J by 6 bases, 12 bases remained unmatched. Germline V lookup: CDR1 MNHEY, CDR2 SVGAGI. The CDR3 here is CASTRAGGTFQPQHF. CDR3 DNA: TGTGCCAGCACCAGGGCAGGGGGGACCTTTCAGCCCCAGCATTTT.

The gene calls are TRBV30 and TRBJ2-5; maybe TRBD2 (6 bases). The CDR3 length is 13 residues. CDR1 is GTSNPN and CDR2 is SVGIG in the germline V gene (reference sequence). V was clipped by 4 bases and J by 1 base, with 10 bases between them. CDR3 coding DNA: TGTGCCTGGAACGGGGGAGTCCAAGAGACCCAGTACTTC. Its translation is CAWNGGVQETQYF.

This clone was detected once. The chain has TRBV24-1 and TRBJ1-5; no reliable D call. V lost 4 bases and J 9 bases, leaving 9 bases between the germline ends. CDR1 KGHDR and CDR2 SFDVKD come from the germline V gene. CDR3 length equals 12 residues. This CDR3 reads CATSDSERPQHF. DNA for the CDR3: TGTGCCACCAGTGACTCAGAGCGGCCCCAGCATTTT.

The V call is TRBV14, the J call TRBJ1-3; 9 nucleotides match TRBD1. V lost 0 bases and J lost 7; bases outside the gene matches: 16. Germline V lookup: CDR1 SGHDN, CDR2 FVKESK. This CDR3 has 19 residues. The CDR3 spells CASSQDAIPGQGKGNTIYF. For the CDR3, the DNA is TGTGCCAGCAGCCAAGACGCAATCCCGGGACAGGGAAAGGGTAACACCATATATTTT.

There are a few counts of this clone. V and J are TRBV5-4 and TRBJ2-7; D perhaps matches TRBD1 (6 bases). Germline CDR1 is SGHNT and CDR2 is YYREEE (reference sequence). Trimming shortened V by 2 bases and J by 2 bases, and 17 bases separated the two germline ends. This CDR3 is 16 amino acids long. The CDR3 DNA reads as TGTGCCAGCAGCTTTATAGTTGGCGAGGGGGCCTACGAGCAGTACTTC. Protein sequence: CASSFIVGEGAYEQYF.

The chain links TRBV6-5 to TRBJ1-2, with TRBD1 matching over 9 bases. In germline, CDR1 is MNHEY, CDR2 SVGAGI. There are 14 residues in the CDR3. Losses at the gene ends were 5 bases for V and 4 bases for J; bases not matched to a gene: 5. The CDR3 reads CASSRTGEAYGYTF. The CDR3 DNA reads TGTGCCAGCAGTCGGACAGGGGAGGCCTATGGCTACACCTTC.

The chain carries TRBV2 and TRBJ2-7; 10 nucleotides match TRBD1. CDR1 and CDR2 (germline): SNHLY, FYNNEI. V gave up 6 bases and J gave up 2 bases; unmatched junction bases: 7. The CDR3 spans 15 residues. The CDR3 here is CASSITGTGAYEQYF. CDR3 coding DNA: TGTGCCAGCAGCATAACCGGGACAGGGGCCTACGAGCAGTACTTC.

This chain links TRBV29-1 with TRBJ1-2; D gene ambiguous. This CDR3 has 14 amino acids. V lost 4 bases and J 0 bases, leaving 12 bases between the germline ends. CDR1 is SQVTM, CDR2 ANQGSEA, per germline. CDR3 region: CSVVSSVPNYGYTF. The CDR3 DNA reads as TGCAGCGTTGTATCTTCCGTACCTAACTATGGCTACACCTTC.

This chain links TRBV14 with TRBJ2-3, with a possible D match to TRBD1 (6 bases). V lost 1 base to trimming and J lost 1 base, with 15 bases between them. The length of the CDR3 is 17 residues. Germline CDR1 and CDR2: SGHDN and FVKESK. The CDR3 nucleotides read TGTGCCAGCAGCCAAGTGACGGGAAACAGGGGCACAGATACGCAGTATTTT. As protein: CASSQVTGNRGTDTQYF.

This clone was detected a few times. J is TRBJ2-7 and V is TRBV6-6, with D possibly matching TRBD1 (5 bases). Germline loops: CDR1 MNHNY, CDR2 SVGAGI (reference sequence). V was cut by 5 bases and J by 4 bases, with 24 bases left in between. The CDR3 covers 17 residues. CDR3 protein: CASSRNIKSGQGYEQYF. DNA of the CDR3: TGTGCCAGCAGTCGAAACATTAAATCGGGCCAGGGTTACGAGCAGTACTTC.

This clone was observed once. The chain is built from TRBV11-2 and TRBJ2-7, with TRBD2 matching 7 bases. The CDR3 length is 14 residues. CDR1 SGHAT and CDR2 FQNNGV come from the germline V gene. V was clipped by 4 bases and J by 8 bases; unmatched bases: 11. The CDR3 nucleotides are TGTGCCAGCAGCTATGGACTAGAGAGCCAAAAGCAGTACTTC. It codes for CASSYGLESQKQYF. Full variable domain (rest looked up from reference TRBV11-2 and TRBJ2-7): EAGVAQSPRYKIIEKRQSVAFWCNPISGHATLYWYQQILGQGPKLLIQFQNNGVVDDSQLPKDRFSAERLKGVDSTLKIQPAKLEDSAVYLCASSYGLESQKQYFGPGTRLTVT.

This chain links TRBV19 with TRBJ2-1; TRBD2 agrees at 9 bases. J gave up 3 bases and V 0 bases, and 3 bases lay outside the gene matches. There are 16 residues in the CDR3. Per germline, CDR1 LNHDA and CDR2 SQIVND (reference sequence). CDR3 DNA: TGTGCCAGTAGTATAGAGCGGGGGGGCTACTACAATGAGCAGTTCTTC. Translation: CASSIERGGYYNEQFF.

The genes are TRBV6-5 and TRBJ1-6; D is perhaps TRBD1 (5 bases). V gave up 5 bases and J gave up 0 bases, with 8 bases separating them. This CDR3 spans 15 amino acids. Germline lookup yields CDR1 MNHEY and CDR2 SVGAGI. The CDR3: CASSPDSSYNSPLHF. The DNA for the CDR3 is TGTGCCAGCAGTCCCGACAGCTCCTATAATTCACCCCTCCACTTT.

The chain links TRBV18 to TRBJ2-7, with D perhaps matching TRBD2 (5 bases). Trimming left V 2 bases short and J 6 bases short, with 8 bases between. The CDR3 has 12 residues. Germline assignment: CDR1 KGHSH and CDR2 LQKENI. CDR3 residues: CASSPKAGEQYF. CDR3 bases: TGTGCCAGCTCACCAAAGGCGGGCGAGCAGTACTTC. Supplemented by reference TRBV18 and TRBJ2-7, the full variable domain reads NAGVMQNPRHLVRRRGQEARLRCSPMKGHSHVYWYRQLPEEGLKFMVYLQKENIIDESGMPKERFSAEFPKEGPSILRIQQVVRGDSAAYFCASSPKAGEQYFGPGTRLTVT.

The chain joins TRBV5-4 to TRBJ1-2; 7 bases align to TRBD1. Germline CDR1 SGHNT, CDR2 YYREEE (reference sequence). Losses at the gene ends were 3 bases for V and 2 bases for J; bases not matched to a gene: 10. CDR3 length: 16 amino acids. The CDR3 bases are TGTGCCAGCAGCTCCCGGGCGGGCAGGGGGAACTATGGCTACACCTTC. It translates to CASSSRAGRGNYGYTF.